The sequence of this T cell receptor (beta chain) was determined in a study of tumor-infiltrating lymphocytes in primary liver carcinoma. About this clonotype itself: Its antigen is unidentified. Germline is not matched at one junction end, which may reflect a read error.

Findings and caveats of the study: A small share of top clones, only about 7.5-25%, was found in all five tumor regions.

CDR1 and CDR2 (germline): SGHNT, YYREEE (reference sequence). There are 14 residues in the CDR3. With about 470 ng total RNA as template and a constant-region primer, TCR beta cDNA was made. What produced the TCR beta libraries was three nested multiplex PCR rounds using slightly modified ARM-PCR. TRBV1-TRBV30 forward primers paired with a C-beta reverse primer were used in the first two PCR rounds, which ran approximately 10 cycles each. One entry per CDR3 protein, called by TCRdb with MiXCR from the multiplex PCR reads. The table lists nearly 45,000 distinct CDR3 sequences, around 70% of them singletons. Total RNA and DNA came together from approximately 20-30 mg of bulk tissue without cell sorting.

The receptor's source is a man between 40 and 49 years old with primary liver carcinoma and hepatitis B virus infection. Sequencing used liver tumor tissue from sampling region 2. Regarding subset: tumor region T2, inferior pole. The V and J genes are TRBV5-4 and TRBJ2-7, with D perhaps TRBD2 (6 bases). CDR3 sequence (DNA): TGTGTCAGCAGCTTACGGGACTTTCCCTACGAGCAGTACTTC. This codes for CVSSLRDFPYEQYF.